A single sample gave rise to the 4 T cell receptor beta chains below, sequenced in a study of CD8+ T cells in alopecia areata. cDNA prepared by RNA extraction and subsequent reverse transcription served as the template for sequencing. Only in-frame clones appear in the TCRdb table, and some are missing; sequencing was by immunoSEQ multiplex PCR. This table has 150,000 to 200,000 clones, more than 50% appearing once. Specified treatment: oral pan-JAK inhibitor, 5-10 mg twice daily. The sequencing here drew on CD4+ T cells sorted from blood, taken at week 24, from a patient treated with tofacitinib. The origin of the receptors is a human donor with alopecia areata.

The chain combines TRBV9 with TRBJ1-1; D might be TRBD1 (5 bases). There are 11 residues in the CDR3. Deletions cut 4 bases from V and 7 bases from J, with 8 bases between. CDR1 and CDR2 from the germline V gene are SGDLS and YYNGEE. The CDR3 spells CASSSDSEAFF. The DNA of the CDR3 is TGTGCCAGCAGCTCCGACAGTGAAGCTTTCTTT.

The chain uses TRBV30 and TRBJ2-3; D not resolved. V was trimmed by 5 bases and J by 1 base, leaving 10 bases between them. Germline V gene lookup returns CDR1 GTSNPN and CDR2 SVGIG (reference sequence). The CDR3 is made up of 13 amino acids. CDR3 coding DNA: TGTGCCTGGGGGCATGTGGGCACAGATACGCAGTATTTT. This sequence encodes CAWGHVGTDTQYF. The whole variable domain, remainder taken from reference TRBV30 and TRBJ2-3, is SQTIHQWPATLVQPVGSPLSLECTVEGTSNPNLYWYRQAAGRGLQLLFYSVGIGQISSEVPQNLSASRPQDRQFILSSKKLLLSDSGFYLCAWGHVGTDTQYFGPGTRLTVL.

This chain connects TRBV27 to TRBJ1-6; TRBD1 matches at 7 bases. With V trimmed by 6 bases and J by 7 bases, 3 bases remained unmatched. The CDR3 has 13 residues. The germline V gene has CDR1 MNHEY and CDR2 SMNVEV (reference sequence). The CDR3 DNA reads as TGTGCCAGCAGCCCAGGGGGAAATTCACCCCTCCACTTT. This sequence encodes CASSPGGNSPLHF.

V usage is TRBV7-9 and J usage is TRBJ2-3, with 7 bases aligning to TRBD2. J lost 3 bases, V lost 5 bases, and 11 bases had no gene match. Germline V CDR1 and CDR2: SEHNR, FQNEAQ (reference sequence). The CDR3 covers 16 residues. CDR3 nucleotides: TGTGCCAGCAGCCCCCCGGGCGGGGGAAAAACAGATACGCAGTATTTT. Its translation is CASSPPGGGKTDTQYF.